Given below is one T cell receptor beta chain in context. No antigen is known for it. The protocol was immunoSEQ multiplex PCR, while the TCRdb copy is restricted to in-frame clones and leaves out a portion. The sample records 150,000 to 200,000 clones, roughly nine tenths being singletons. Germline assignment: CDR1 SGDLS and CDR2 YYNGEE. Trimming removed 4 bases from V and 8 bases from J; junction bases left unmatched: 6. The CDR3 runs to 15 residues. This sample stems from a study of cytomegalovirus exposure and HLA in healthy donors. General study findings and limits: The study labeled approximately 150 TCR beta chains cytomegalovirus-associated.

The clonotype comes from a woman between 18 and 30 years old in good health and CMV-seropositive. The sample was PBMCs. The chain recombines TRBV9 with TRBJ2-1; 13 bases map to TRBD2. In DNA, the CDR3 is TGTGCCAGCAGCACCACTAGCGGGGGGGCCGATGAGCAGTTCTTC. As protein: CASSTTSGGADEQFF. Full variable domain (rest looked up from reference TRBV9 and TRBJ2-1): DSGVTQTPKHLITATGQRVTLRCSPRSGDLSVYWYQQSLDQGLQFLIQYYNGEERAKGNILERFSAQQFPDLHSELNLSSLELGDSALYFCASSTTSGGADEQFFGPGTRLTVL.